These 4 T cell receptor beta chains came from one sample sequenced in a study of T cells after posttransplantation cyclophosphamide. Method: immunoSEQ multiplex PCR; TCRdb's copy keeps in-frame clones and lacks some. The sample lists roughly 13,000 clones, around 74% occurring once. Sequencing was performed on memory CD4+ T cells sorted from PBMCs. The receptors here all came from a man aged 45-60 years.

The chain combines TRBV2 with TRBJ2-3, with 10 bases that match TRBD2. Germline values: CDR1 SNHLY, CDR2 FYNNEI. CDR3 length equals 15 residues. V dropped 4 bases and J dropped 2; count of bases not matched to a gene: 3. Here the CDR3 DNA reads TGTGCCAGCAGTGTGAGCGGGGGGGTCACAGATACGCAGTATTTT. It translates to CASSVSGGVTDTQYF.

The J gene is TRBJ2-5, the V gene TRBV28; 7 nucleotides match TRBD1. Trimming removed 5 bases from V and 7 bases from J; junction bases left unmatched: 4. The CDR3 is made up of 12 amino acids. The germline CDR1 and CDR2 sequences are MDHEN and SYDVKM. Written as DNA, the CDR3 is TGTGCCAGCAGTGGCCCAGGGGGGACCCAGTACTTC. As protein: CASSGPGGTQYF.

The chain uses TRBV6-1 and TRBJ1-2; D uncertain. Trimming took 4 bases from V and 6 from J, leaving 9 bases between them. The germline V gene encodes CDR1 MNHNS and CDR2 SASEGT. The CDR3 totals 12 residues. For the CDR3, the DNA is TGTGCCAGCAGTGGGGCCCTCGATGGCTACACCTTC. This encodes CASSGALDGYTF.

The CDR3: CASSLGLAARETQYF. The CDR3 DNA reads TGTGCCAGCAGCTTAGGACTAGCGGCACGGGAGACCCAGTACTTC. This chain uses TRBV11-2 with TRBJ2-5; 9 positions agree with TRBD2. Germline assignment: CDR1 SGHAT and CDR2 FQNNGV. The CDR3 runs to 15 residues. With 1 base clipped from V and 5 bases from J, the junction kept 5 bases outside the gene matches.